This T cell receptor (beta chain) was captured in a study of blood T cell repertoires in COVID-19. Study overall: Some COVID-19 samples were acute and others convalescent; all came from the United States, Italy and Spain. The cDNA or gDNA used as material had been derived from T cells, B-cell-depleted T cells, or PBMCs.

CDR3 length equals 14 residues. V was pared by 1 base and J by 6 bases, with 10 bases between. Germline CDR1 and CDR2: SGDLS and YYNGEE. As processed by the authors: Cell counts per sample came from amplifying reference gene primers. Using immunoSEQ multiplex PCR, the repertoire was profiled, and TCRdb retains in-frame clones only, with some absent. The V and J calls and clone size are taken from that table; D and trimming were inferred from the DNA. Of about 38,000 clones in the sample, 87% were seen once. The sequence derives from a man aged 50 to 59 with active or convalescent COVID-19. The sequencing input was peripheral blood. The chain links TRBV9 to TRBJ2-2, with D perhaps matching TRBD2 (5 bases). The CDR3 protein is CASSVRDYSGELFF. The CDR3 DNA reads TGTGCCAGCAGCGTACGGGATTACTCCGGGGAGCTGTTTTTT.